Listed below are T cell receptor beta chains from one sample, sequenced in a study of OX40 agonist ivuxolimab in advanced cancers. The table came from immunoSEQ multiplex PCR; TCRdb's copy has only in-frame clones and leaves some out. Of about 93,000 clones in the sample, 85% to 95% were seen once. The sample in question was CD4+ or CD8+ T cells sorted from blood, obtained in a trial of the OX40 agonist ivuxolimab. Receptor source: an adult with an advanced solid tumor such as melanoma, head and neck, liver or kidney cancer. CDR3s include the opening cysteine and the closing phenylalanine or tryptophan. The order of the fields is D gene, clone size, CDR3 length, J gene, V gene, CDR3 DNA, CDR3 protein. A D gene is named only where the DNA matches it firmly. A row's size may be missing; if present it is once, few, many or a size class.

>.|.|14|TRBJ1-6|TRBV15
TGTGCCACCAGCACCGACGGTCAGGGTTCACCCCTCCACTTT
CATSTDGQGSPLHF
>TRBD2|once|16|TRBJ2-3|TRBV6-5
TGTGCCAGCAGTTCCGTAGCGGGGGGGCCTCTGGATACGCAGTATTTT
CASSSVAGGPLDTQYF
>.|.|15|TRBJ1-1|TRBV25-1
TGTGCCAGCAGTGAATATGGGGGTGTGGACACTGAAGCTTTCTTT
CASSEYGGVDTEAFF
>TRBD1|once|15|TRBJ1-1|TRBV28
TGTGCCAGCAGTTTAACAGGGGGCGCGAGCACTGAAGCTTTCTTT
CASSLTGGASTEAFF
>TRBD2|.|15|TRBJ2-3|TRBV7-6
TGTGCCAGCAGCTCTGATAGCGGGAGCACAGATACGCAGTATTTT
CASSSDSGSTDTQYF
>TRBD1|.|17|TRBJ1-1|TRBV5-5
TGTGCCAGCAGCTTGTTTTGGGACAGGGGGTATTACACTGAAGCTTTCTTT
CASSLFWDRGYYTEAFF
>.|.|18|TRBJ2-2|TRBV5-1
TGCGCCAGCAGCCACCAGGGGATAGGGGCGGGGTTCTCCGGGGAGCTGTTTTTT
CASSHQGIGAGFSGELFF
>TRBD1|.|13|TRBJ2-7|TRBV27
TGTGCCAGCAGGACAGGGGTCAACTACGAGCAGTACTTC
CASRTGVNYEQYF
>.|.|14|TRBJ1-2|TRBV11-2
TGTGCCAGCAGCCAACGACCGGGAGGAGTTGGCTACACCTTC
CASSQRPGGVGYTF
>TRBD1|.|15|TRBJ2-7|TRBV19
TGTGCCAGTACCCCCGGGACAGGGGATTTCTACGAGCAGTACTTC
CASTPGTGDFYEQYF
>.|once|16|TRBJ1-5|TRBV2
TGTGCCAGCAGTGAAGGGCCTCCCCGGTTGAGTCAGCCCCAGCATTTT
CASSEGPPRLSQPQHF
>.|.|14|TRBJ2-2|TRBV12-5
TGTGCTAGTGGTTTTACACAGGGAACCGGGGAGCTGTTTTTT
CASGFTQGTGELFF
>TRBD1|.|15|TRBJ1-6|TRBV4-3
TGCGCCAGCAGCCCTAACAGGGGAGGGAATTCACCCCTCCACTTT
CASSPNRGGNSPLHF
>.|.|13|TRBJ1-4|TRBV6-5
TGTGCCAGCAGATTGGGGGGTGGAGAAAAACTGTTTTTT
CASRLGGGEKLFF
>TRBD2|.|16|TRBJ2-5|TRBV6-6
TGTGCCAGCAGTTACTCCGGGGGGAGGGCCATGGAGACCCAGTACTTC
CASSYSGGRAMETQYF
>TRBD1|.|16|TRBJ1-6|TRBV6-1
TGTGCCAGCAGTGAAAGGGCAGGGGGCGGCAATTCACCCCTCCACTTT
CASSERAGGGNSPLHF
>.|once|14|TRBJ2-5|TRBV27
TGTGCCAGCAGTCTTGACACCCTCGGGGAGACCCAGTACTTC
CASSLDTLGETQYF
>TRBD2|.|19|TRBJ2-5|TRBV7-8
TGTGCCAGCACCCTGGCCAGCGGGGGGGCCAGGCCCTTGTTGGAGACCCAGTACTTC
CASTLASGGARPLLETQYF
>.|.|11|TRBJ2-5|TRBV27
TGTGCCAGCAGTTCAGCAGAGACCCAGTACTTC
CASSSAETQYF
>TRBD2|.|15|TRBJ2-7|TRBV27
TGTGCCACCTTCGGGACTAGCGGGTCCTCCTACGAGCAGTACTTC
CATFGTSGSSYEQYF
>TRBD2|.|15|TRBJ2-7|TRBV5-1
TGCGCCAGCAGTTCTGTAGCGGGAGGGACTTACGAGCAGTACTTC
CASSSVAGGTYEQYF
>TRBD1|.|13|TRBJ1-1|TRBV4-1
TGCGCCAGCAGCCTAGGACAGGGGACTGAAGCTTTCTTT
CASSLGQGTEAFF
>TRBD1|.|13|TRBJ2-4|TRBV13
TGTGCCAGCAGCCCCGACAGGGGAAACATTCAGTACTTC
CASSPDRGNIQYF
>.|.|12|TRBJ1-5|TRBV7-9
TGTGCCAGCAGCTCAGGAGCTCAGCCCCAGCATTTT
CASSSGAQPQHF
>.|.|18|TRBJ2-5|TRBV21-1
TGTGCCAACAACCAAAAAAAAGGGAGGAGACTTTCGCAAGAGACCCAGTACTTC
CANNQKKGRRLSQETQYF
>TRBD2|.|18|TRBJ2-3|TRBV19
TGTGCCAGTAGTATAGGTTGGACTAGCGGGACTGACACAGATACGCAGTATTTT
CASSIGWTSGTDTDTQYF
>.|once|13|TRBJ1-1|TRBV5-1
TGCGCCAGCAGCGCCGTCGGGGACGCTGAAGCTTTCTTT
CASSAVGDAEAFF
>.|.|16|TRBJ2-1|TRBV5-1
TGCGCCAGCAGCTTGAACAGGGGGGGCTCCTACAATGAGCAGTTCTTC
CASSLNRGGSYNEQFF
>TRBD1|.|14|TRBJ2-7|TRBV7-9
TGTGCCAGCAGCTTACAGGACAGGGGGAACGAGCAGTACTTC
CASSLQDRGNEQYF
>.|once|13|TRBJ2-4|TRBV2
TGTGCCAGCAGTGAAACTAGAAGGGACATTCAGTACTTC
CASSETRRDIQYF
>.|.|14|TRBJ1-1|TRBV6-5
TGTGCCAGCAGTTACTCGGCCAGAGGGACTGAAGCTTTCTTT
CASSYSARGTEAFF
>TRBD1|.|20|TRBJ2-4|TRBV6-1
TGTGCCAGCAGTGAAAGAGACCTCGACTATAGGACAGGGGGGGCAGACATTCAGTACTTC
CASSERDLDYRTGGADIQYF
>.|once|15|TRBJ1-6|TRBV25-1
TGTGCCAGCAGTGAGCGGGGTACTTTTAATTCACCCCTCCACTTT
CASSERGTFNSPLHF
>.|.|12|TRBJ1-2|TRBV6-1
TGTGCCAGCAGTGAAGATCATCAAGGCTACACCTTC
CASSEDHQGYTF
>.|.|14|TRBJ2-5|TRBV11-2
TGTGCCAGCAGCTTAGTCGCCCGACCTGAGACCCAGTACTTC
CASSLVARPETQYF
>TRBD2|.|15|TRBJ2-7|TRBV9
TGTGCCAGCAGCCCCTGGAGCGGGACCTCCTACGAGCAGTACTTC
CASSPWSGTSYEQYF
>.|.|18|TRBJ1-5|TRBV27
TGTGCCAGCAGTCCTCGTGGAGGGGCCCCATATAGCAATCAGCCCCAGCATTTT
CASSPRGGAPYSNQPQHF
>.|.|17|TRBJ2-1|TRBV25-1
TGTGCCAGCAGTGGGGTCCCTAGGAGCGGACCGTACAATGAGCAGTTCTTC
CASSGVPRSGPYNEQFF
>.|.|16|TRBJ2-6|TRBV19
TGTGCCAGTAGCCCCGAGGGTCGGGTGGGGGCCAACGTCCTGACTTTC
CASSPEGRVGANVLTF
>TRBD2|.|14|TRBJ2-3|TRBV2
TGTGCCAGCAGCGGGACTAGCGGTACAGATACGCAGTATTTT
CASSGTSGTDTQYF
>.|few|12|TRBJ1-2|TRBV19
TGTGCCAGTAAGACAGTCAACTATGGCTACACCTTC
CASKTVNYGYTF
>.|.|13|TRBJ2-7|TRBV6-5
TGTGCCAGCAAAGGCGGGCCGGCCTACGAGCAGTACTTC
CASKGGPAYEQYF
>.|once|14|TRBJ2-7|TRBV4-1
TGCGCCAGCAGCCAAGGGGGGAGACTGGACGAGCAGTACTTC
CASSQGGRLDEQYF
>.|once|10|TRBJ2-7|TRBV2
TGTGCCAGCAGTGAGGGCGAGCAGTACTTC
CASSEGEQYF
>TRBD1|.|14|TRBJ2-7|TRBV6-5
TGTGCCAGCAGAGGCGCCAGGGGGTCCTACGAGCAGTACTTC
CASRGARGSYEQYF
>.|.|15|TRBJ1-2|TRBV19
TGTGCCAGTAGACCGGGGACCGTTCCGAACTATGGCTACACCTTC
CASRPGTVPNYGYTF
>.|.|14|TRBJ2-2|TRBV11-2
TGTGCCAGCAGCTTAGATCCTAGGGCCGGGGAGCTGTTTTTT
CASSLDPRAGELFF
>.|.|15|TRBJ1-2|TRBV2
TGTGCCAGCTACTTCTCGGGATCCTCGAGTATATTTTACACCTTC
CASYFSGSSSIFYTF
>.|.|14|TRBJ2-7|TRBV2
TGTGCCAGCAGTGAAATTAGATTGAAGGACGAGCAGTACTTC
CASSEIRLKDEQYF
>.|.|14|TRBJ1-5|TRBV9
TGTGCCAGCAGCGTAGGTTATAGCAATCAGCCCCAGCATTTT
CASSVGYSNQPQHF
>.|few|13|TRBJ1-1|TRBV5-5
TGTGCCAGCAGCTGGCGGACGTTCACTGAAGCTTTCTTT
CASSWRTFTEAFF
>.|.|13|TRBJ1-5|TRBV5-6
TGTGCCAGCAGCTCAGGACCCAATCAGCCCCAGCATTTT
CASSSGPNQPQHF
>TRBD1|.|16|TRBJ2-7|TRBV4-3
TGCGCCAGCAGCCAAGATGATCGGACAGGGGACTACGAGCAGTACTTC
CASSQDDRTGDYEQYF
>.|.|13|TRBJ1-1|TRBV6-5
TGTGCCAGCAGTTACTCGACCGGGGGCGAAGCTTTCTTT
CASSYSTGGEAFF
>.|.|16|TRBJ2-7|TRBV6-5
TGTGCCAGCAGTTACAAGTCGGGGGCCCGAGCCTACGAGCAGTACTTC
CASSYKSGARAYEQYF
>.|few|15|TRBJ1-4|TRBV9
TGTGCCAGCAGCGTTGGGGGGCGGGAAGGTGAAAAACTGTTTTTT
CASSVGGREGEKLFF
>.|.|15|TRBJ1-2|TRBV21-1
TGTGCCAGCGCACTAGCCCGGCAGGTGAACTATGGCTACACCTTC
CASALARQVNYGYTF
>TRBD2|.|18|TRBJ2-3|TRBV27
TGTGCCAGCAGCCCCCTGGAGCGGGGTCCTCATAACACAGATACGCAGTATTTT
CASSPLERGPHNTDTQYF
>.|.|13|TRBJ2-5|TRBV11-2
TGTGCCAGCAGCCGGACAGTTCAAGAGACCCAGTACTTC
CASSRTVQETQYF